This T cell receptor beta chain was captured by sequencing in a study of CD8+CD57+ T cells in acquired aplastic anemia. Looking at the study overall: When averaged, DNA from sorted CD4+ and CD8+ cells came to 3 to 4 ug. The study obtained about 11 million reads on average for CD4+ cells from healthy donors. Points from the study as a whole: It was found that some 31 CD8+ CDR3 sequences were shared between patients and controls.

Using genomic DNA as the template, TCR beta VDJ and CDR3 profiling was carried out. TCRdb reprocessed the reads via MiXCR and lists one record per CDR3 protein. Found here are 350,000 to 450,000 distinct CDR3 sequences, 55% to 75% of them singletons; the top ten hold under 5%. With regard to this clonotype: The antigen is unknown.

The CDR3 is 16 amino acids. CDR1 DFQATT and CDR2 SNEGSKA come from the germline V gene (reference sequence). The V and J ends lost 5 bases and 3 bases, in that order; junction bases with no gene match: 10. This chain connects TRBV20-1 to TRBJ1-6; TRBD1 matches at 7 bases. The sequenced sample consisted of sorted CD4+, CD8+, or CD8+CD57+ T cells (not recorded which) from PBMCs. The clonotype originates from a human donor in good health, serving as a control. CDR3 nucleotides: TGCAGTGCTTCAGCGCGACAGGGCCACTATAATTCACCCCTCCACTTT. Translated: CSASARQGHYNSPLHF.